These 21 T cell receptor beta chains came from one sample sequenced in a study of T cells after posttransplantation cyclophosphamide. Assay used: immunoSEQ multiplex PCR; TCRdb lists only in-frame clones, some missing. The record shows 20,000 to 25,000 clones for this sample, with no singletons present. Treatment was busulfan-fludarabine conditioning, a marrow graft, and cyclophosphamide on days +3 and +4. The material sequenced was PBMCs, taken after allogeneic stem cell transplant with posttransplant cyclophosphamide. The receptors shown here come from a male patient under 35 who received an allogeneic stem cell transplant from a related donor, was CMV-positive, and had no GVHD. Among the T cells, some may be from the graft donor.

This clone was seen repeatedly, ten times or more. This chain connects TRBV7-9 to TRBJ1-1; 7 positions match TRBD1. There are 16 residues in the CDR3. CDR1 and CDR2 from the germline V gene are SEHNR and FQNEAQ (reference sequence). V was clipped by 5 bases and J by 3 bases; unmatched bases: 12. In DNA, the CDR3 is TGTGCCAGCAGCCCTACTGGGGGGACAGAGGACACTGAAGCTTTCTTT. Translation gives CASSPTGGTEDTEAFF. The whole variable domain, remainder taken from reference TRBV7-9 and TRBJ1-1, is DTGVSQNPRHKITKRGQNVTFRCDPISEHNRLYWYRQTLGQGPEFLTYFQNEAQLEKSRLLSDRFSAERPKGSFSTLEIQRTEQGDSAMYLCASSPTGGTEDTEAFFGQGTRLTVV.

This clone was observed at least ten times. The gene calls are TRBV6-5 and TRBJ2-3, with D perhaps matching TRBD2 (6 bases). CDR1 and CDR2 from the germline V gene are MNHEY and SVGAGI. The V gene lost 6 bases and the J gene lost 1 base, with 14 bases spanning the gap. The length of the CDR3 is 15 residues. In DNA form, the CDR3 reads TGTGCCAGCAGCTACCTGGGGGGTGGCACAGATACGCAGTATTTT. Translating gives CASSYLGGGTDTQYF.

This clone was picked up many times. The rearrangement joins TRBV6-1 to TRBJ1-3, with 7 bases fitting TRBD1. The germline V gene encodes CDR1 MNHNS and CDR2 SASEGT. V was clipped by 2 bases and J by 3 bases; unmatched bases: 10. This CDR3 spans 17 amino acids. CDR3 DNA sequence: TGTGCCAGCAGTGAACTACCGACAGGGTTAGGTGGAAACACCATATATTTT. Its protein product is CASSELPTGLGGNTIYF.

This clone occurred many times. This chain connects TRBV9 to TRBJ1-1, with TRBD1 identical over 8 bases. CDR1 and CDR2 from the germline V gene are SGDLS and YYNGEE. Unmatched junction bases numbered 7, after V lost 3 bases and J lost 0 bases. The CDR3 runs 16 residues. CDR3 nucleotide sequence: TGTGCCAGCAGCGGAGGGACAGGAAGTCTGAACACTGAAGCTTTCTTT. As protein: CASSGGTGSLNTEAFF.

Ten or more counts support this clone. This rearrangement joins TRBV15 to TRBJ2-5; 11 bases align to TRBD2. The germline V gene encodes CDR1 LNHNV and CDR2 YYDKDF (reference sequence). V shed 0 bases, J shed 7 bases, and the junction held 10 bases outside the gene matches. CDR3 length: 17 residues. CDR3 sequence reads: CATSRDFTSGSFGTQYF. The CDR3, as DNA: TGTGCCACCAGCAGAGATTTTACTAGCGGGAGTTTCGGGACCCAGTACTTC.

This clone was observed at least ten times. This chain uses TRBV15 with TRBJ1-1; D unresolved. Per the germline V gene, CDR1 is LNHNV and CDR2 is YYDKDF (reference sequence). Trimming took 0 bases from V and 4 from J, leaving 6 bases between them. This CDR3 comprises 13 residues. CDR3 sequence reads: CATSRDLVTEAFF. The CDR3 DNA follows: TGTGCCACCAGCAGAGATCTTGTCACTGAAGCTTTCTTT.

This clone was recorded many times. The CDR3 bases are TGTGCCATAGCGGGGGGCCTAGGAGATACGCAGTATTTT. Translated, it gives CAIAGGLGDTQYF. The gene calls are TRBV28 and TRBJ2-3; TRBD2 matches at 10 bases. The V and J ends lost 10 bases and 5 bases, in that order; junction bases with no gene match: 6. The CDR3 consists of 13 residues. Germline loops: CDR1 MDHEN, CDR2 SYDVKM.

This clone was detected ten times or more. This chain uses TRBV6-1 with TRBJ1-2; TRBD1 matches 8 bases. Germline trimming cut 0 bases from V and 5 bases from J; bases unmatched to any gene: 2. CDR3 length equals 14 residues. CDR1 is MNHNS and CDR2 is SASEGT in the germline V gene. CDR3 nucleotide sequence: TGTGCCAGCAGTGAAGCGCAGGGGGCGTATGGCTACACCTTC. This translates into CASSEAQGAYGYTF.

This clone was found many times. The V call is TRBV25-1, the J call TRBJ2-1; 9 bases line up with TRBD2. Per the germline V gene, CDR1 is MGHDK and CDR2 is SYGVNS. The ends lost 4 bases at V and 4 bases at J; junction bases unmatched: 14. CDR3 length: 18 amino acids. The CDR3 reads CASSGGLAQPHLYNEQFF. CDR3 DNA sequence: TGTGCCAGCAGTGGGGGACTAGCCCAACCTCACCTTTACAATGAGCAGTTCTTC.

This clone showed up many times. The V and J genes are TRBV5-8 and TRBJ2-5, with D maybe TRBD1 (6 bases). In germline, CDR1 is SGHTS, CDR2 YDEGEE. V gave up 2 bases and J gave up 1 base, with 18 bases separating them. The CDR3 is 17 residues long. CDR3 protein: CASSFEGVVPTQETQYF. The CDR3 coding sequence is TGTGCCAGCAGCTTCGAGGGGGTAGTTCCGACCCAAGAGACCCAGTACTTC.

Many counts were recorded for this clone. This chain links TRBV28 with TRBJ1-4; D is unresolved. CDR1 MDHEN and CDR2 SYDVKM come from the germline V gene. The ends were cut back, 3 bases at V and 4 bases at J, with 6 bases in the middle. The CDR3 sequence is 13 residues long. The CDR3 nucleotides read TGTGCCAGCAGTTTGTACGGTAATGAAAAACTGTTTTTT. Its translation is CASSLYGNEKLFF.

In this sample, this clone turned up many times. V and J are TRBV5-1 and TRBJ2-3; TRBD2 matches at 13 bases. In germline, CDR1 is SGHRS, CDR2 YFSETQ. This CDR3 is built from 16 residues. V shed 4 bases, J shed 4 bases, and the junction held 6 bases outside the gene matches. CDR3 protein: CASSPRTSGSSDTQYF. For the CDR3, the DNA is TGCGCCAGCAGCCCGAGGACTAGCGGGAGCTCAGATACGCAGTATTTT.

This clone has ten or more counts. The V gene is TRBV9, the J gene TRBJ2-1; weak D call: TRBD2 (6 bases). This CDR3 has 12 amino acids. The V gene's germline CDR1 is SGDLS and CDR2 YYNGEE. V lost 0 bases and J 14 bases, leaving 12 bases between the germline ends. As DNA, the CDR3 is TGTGCCAGCAGCGTAGTCGGGGGTAGGGAGTTCTTC. This sequence encodes CASSVVGGREFF.

This clone was seen at least ten times. The V and J genes are TRBV27 and TRBJ1-3; D uncertain. This CDR3 region has 14 residues. In germline, CDR1 is MNHEY, CDR2 SMNVEV (reference sequence). V lost 0 bases, J lost 0 bases, and 3 bases lay in between. CDR3 bases: TGTGCCAGCAGTTTATCATACTCTGGAAACACCATATATTTT. This translates into CASSLSYSGNTIYF.

In this sample, this clone turned up many times. This chain links TRBV5-6 with TRBJ2-5; TRBD2 matches at 10 bases. The J segment lost 5 bases and the V segment lost 4 bases, leaving 5 bases of the junction unmatched. This CDR3 comprises 14 residues. Germline V gene sequence: CDR1 SGHDT, CDR2 YYEEEE. The CDR3: CASSPLAGAETQYF. The CDR3 DNA reads as TGTGCCAGCAGCCCGCTAGCGGGAGCTGAGACCCAGTACTTC.

Ten or more counts support this clone. The V and J genes are TRBV11-2 and TRBJ1-1, with D uncertain. The V gene lost 1 base and the J gene lost 9 bases, with 9 bases spanning the gap. The CDR3 spans 12 residues. Germline lookup yields CDR1 SGHAT and CDR2 FQNNGV. The CDR3 spells CASSLVGRQAFF. The CDR3 bases are TGTGCCAGCAGCTTAGTAGGGAGGCAAGCTTTCTTT.

This clone was seen many times. The rearrangement joins TRBV7-2 to TRBJ2-3; 8 nucleotides line up with TRBD2. The CDR3 is 15 residues long. Trimming at V came to 7 bases and at J to 1 base, leaving 7 bases not matched to a gene. Germline CDR1 and CDR2: SGHTA and FQGNSA. The CDR3 region is CASTKTSVGTDTQYF. CDR3 sequence (DNA): TGTGCCAGCACTAAGACTAGCGTTGGCACAGATACGCAGTATTTT.

This clone was seen ten or more times. The CDR3 is CASSLLPGSNYGYTF. CDR3 DNA: TGTGCCAGCAGCTTGTTGCCAGGTTCTAACTATGGCTACACCTTC. The V and J genes are TRBV5-6 and TRBJ1-2, with D uncertain. Germline assignment: CDR1 SGHDT and CDR2 YYEEEE. The CDR3 length is 15 residues. The germline V and J ends were trimmed by 1 base and 0 bases, with 10 bases remaining between them.

This clone was detected many times. The chain joins TRBV11-1 to TRBJ2-1; D may be TRBD2 (6 bases). V was shortened by 6 bases and J by 2 bases, with 11 bases between the two germline ends. CDR3 length: 14 residues. CDR1 and CDR2 (germline): SGHAT, FQDESV (reference sequence). This chain's CDR3 is CASSQTGAYNEQFF. CDR3 DNA sequence: TGTGCCAGCAGTCAAACGGGAGCCTACAATGAGCAGTTCTTC.

This clone was recorded at least ten times. The V and J genes are TRBV7-2 and TRBJ2-2, with D unresolved. V lost 4 bases and J lost 0, with 15 bases in between. The CDR3 has 17 amino acids. Germline V gene data show CDR1 as SGHTA and CDR2 as FQGNSA. CDR3 sequence: CASSSYLFTANTGELFF. In nucleotides, the CDR3 is TGTGCCAGCAGCTCCTATTTGTTCACAGCGAACACCGGGGAGCTGTTTTTT.

This clone was seen many times. CDR3 sequence reads: CASTPLGRSGRFNEQFF. CDR3 coding DNA: TGTGCCAGCACCCCACTAGGGCGGAGCGGGAGGTTCAATGAGCAGTTCTTC. The V call is TRBV28, the J call TRBJ2-1, with 9 positions matching TRBD2. The CDR3 contains 17 residues. Trimming cost V 7 bases and J 6 bases; bases outside gene matches: 16. CDR1 and CDR2 from the germline V gene are MDHEN and SYDVKM. Full variable domain (missing parts from reference TRBV28 and TRBJ2-1): DVKVTQSSRYLVKRTGEKVFLECVQDMDHENMFWYRQDPGLGLRLIYFSYDVKMKEKGDIPEGYSVSREKKERFSLILESASTNQTSMYLCASTPLGRSGRFNEQFFGPGTRLTVL.